These T cell receptor beta chains were read from a single sample in a study of blood T cell repertoires in COVID-19. Only in-frame clones appear in the TCRdb table, and some are missing; sequencing was by immunoSEQ multiplex PCR. Of fewer than 350,000 clones listed, roughly 85% are singletons. Sequencing input: PBMCs or T cells enriched from blood (not recorded which). Every receptor here comes from a woman in her forties with acute COVID-19. Each CDR3 is given with its conserved first and last residue. The order of the fields is V gene, CDR3 length, J gene, CDR3 protein.

V: TRBV3-1/TRBV3-2; length: 15; J: TRBJ2-7; CDR3: CASSPLAGAAYEQYF
V: TRBV19; length: 20; J: TRBJ1-1; CDR3: CASSTLKPLGTLYPNTEAFF
V: TRBV2; length: 14; J: TRBJ2-2; CDR3: CASSDRQGRGELFF
V: TRBV7-9; length: 16; J: TRBJ1-5; CDR3: CASSPDGGAINQPQHF
V: TRBV18; length: 16; J: TRBJ2-2; CDR3: CASSPPRQGVTGELFF
V: TRBV2; length: 13; J: TRBJ1-5; CDR3: CASSESSNQPQHF
V: TRBV11-3; length: 12; J: TRBJ2-7; CDR3: CASSSRGYEQYF
V: TRBV7-2; length: 14; J: TRBJ2-7; CDR3: CASSQPAQGPGQYF
V: TRBV19; length: 16; J: TRBJ2-3; CDR3: CASSSLGQGRTDTQYF
V: TRBV21-1; length: 16; J: TRBJ2-2; CDR3: CASSLNRGLFTGELFF
V: TRBV6-1; length: 17; J: TRBJ2-5; CDR3: CASSESARGTGLETQYF
V: TRBV19; length: 14; J: TRBJ2-1; CDR3: CASSGTGAYNEQFF
V: TRBV29-1; length: 14; J: TRBJ2-1; CDR3: CSVVSRDSYNEQFF
V: TRBV27; length: 15; J: TRBJ1-4; CDR3: CASSFRDRYNEKLFF
V: TRBV5-1; length: 14; J: TRBJ2-7; CDR3: CASSSPAGGYEQYF
V: TRBV28; length: 15; J: TRBJ2-4; CDR3: CASSFDSVAKNIQYF
V: TRBV9; length: 17; J: TRBJ2-2; CDR3: CASSASGQAGPNGELFF
V: TRBV5-1; length: 16; J: TRBJ1-2; CDR3: CASSPRTGDGTYGYTF
V: TRBV4-3; length: 17; J: TRBJ1-3; CDR3: CASSQHLGVFDGNTIYF
V: TRBV5-6; length: 18; J: TRBJ2-5; CDR3: CASLRMSGTGNWRETQYF
V: TRBV5-5; length: 16; J: TRBJ2-5; CDR3: CASSAGTGFVQETQYF
V: TRBV28; length: 15; J: TRBJ2-1; CDR3: CASSPPGLAGPQQFF
V: TRBV7-9; length: 17; J: TRBJ1-1; CDR3: CASSLGRGRLVNTEAFF
V: TRBV9; length: 13; J: TRBJ1-2; CDR3: CASSDGQGRGYTF
V: TRBV7-8; length: 16; J: TRBJ2-5; CDR3: CASSPSTSGRFETQYF
V: TRBV7-2; length: 15; J: TRBJ2-1; CDR3: CASSSSGRALDEQFF
V: TRBV4-3; length: 15; J: TRBJ2-7; CDR3: CASSQDYRGSYEQYF
V: TRBV5-1; length: 12; J: TRBJ2-1; CDR3: CASSPQGIEQFF
V: TRBV6-5; length: 13; J: TRBJ2-7; CDR3: CASRRTGTYEQYF
V: TRBV28; length: 14; J: TRBJ1-5; CDR3: CASSLERGNQPQHF
V: TRBV5-4; length: 16; J: TRBJ2-5; CDR3: CASSSALGAGEETQYF
V: TRBV18; length: 18; J: TRBJ2-2; CDR3: CASSPWSSGGYLTGELFF
V: TRBV5-4; length: 16; J: TRBJ2-3; CDR3: CASSFLGGGITDTQYF
V: TRBV10-3; length: 17; J: TRBJ2-1; CDR3: CAIRTGDLRSSYNEQFF
V: TRBV19; length: 16; J: TRBJ1-2; CDR3: CASSIRRTGSYYGYTF
V: TRBV28; length: 14; J: TRBJ1-1; CDR3: CASSDTGGYTEAFF
V: TRBV10-3; length: 15; J: TRBJ1-6; CDR3: CAIRDRGTDNSPLHF
V: TRBV5-1; length: 15; J: TRBJ2-5; CDR3: CASSLAQNVQETQYF
V: TRBV24-1; length: 16; J: TRBJ2-2; CDR3: CATSDPAWRSTGELFF
V: TRBV5-1; length: 16; J: TRBJ1-2; CDR3: CASSWQGNQNSDGYTF
V: TRBV2; length: 17; J: TRBJ2-3; CDR3: CAISRDRGASRTDTQYF
V: TRBV6-5; length: 14; J: TRBJ1-6; CDR3: CASGRQGKNSPLHF
V: TRBV13; length: 16; J: TRBJ2-1; CDR3: CAIPGAGTSGYNEQFF
V: TRBV3-1/TRBV3-2; length: 20; J: TRBJ2-5; CDR3: CASSHENPTSGGTAVETQYF
V: TRBV18; length: 15; J: TRBJ1-2; CDR3: CASSPGREKKDGYTF
V: TRBV7-2; length: 14; J: TRBJ1-5; CDR3: CASRNYPGNQPQHF
V: TRBV7-9; length: 14; J: TRBJ1-6; CDR3: CATEGVGYNSPLHF
V: TRBV21-1; length: 16; J: TRBJ2-1; CDR3: CASSKWGLASYNEQFF
V: TRBV10-3; length: 15; J: TRBJ1-4; CDR3: CAISDPDRDVGKLFF
V: TRBV29-1; length: 13; J: TRBJ1-1; CDR3: CSVGAEGYTEAFF
V: TRBV7-9; length: 17; J: TRBJ1-5; CDR3: CASSQGLQGKSNQPQHF
V: TRBV12-3/TRBV12-4; length: 12; J: TRBJ2-7; CDR3: CASSSPASEQYF
V: TRBV30; length: 14; J: TRBJ1-5; CDR3: CAWSVQGAGQPQHF
V: TRBV5-1; length: 16; J: TRBJ2-5; CDR3: CASSLVGSGRGETQYF
V: TRBV3-1/TRBV3-2; length: 14; J: TRBJ1-2; CDR3: CASSQEIQGSGYTF
V: TRBV5-1; length: 12; J: TRBJ1-1; CDR3: CASSEGGTEAFF
V: TRBV5-1; length: 16; J: TRBJ2-5; CDR3: CASSFSSGRGRETQYF
V: TRBV12-5; length: 15; J: TRBJ2-3; CDR3: CASGFPGHNTDTQYF